One and the same sample provided the 22 T cell receptor beta chains below, sequenced in a study of blood T cells in healthy people across ages. A J-beta primer mix and a sample-barcoded 5' primer were used in a second PCR of roughly 6 to 11 cycles. Using its own MiXCR run on the 5' RACE reads, TCRdb lists one record per CDR3 protein. The repertoire consists of 1.5 million to 2 million distinct CDR3 sequences, with roughly 27% occurring once and the leading ten covering 6.5% to 8.5%. Sequencing was performed on blood. Every receptor here comes from a woman aged 25 to 39 in good health.

This clonotype was seen once. This sequence joins TRBV5-1 and TRBJ1-2; no reliable D call. Germline CDR1 is SGHRS and CDR2 is YFSETQ. V was trimmed by 1 base and J by 0 bases, leaving 4 bases between them. The CDR3 extends over 13 amino acids. The CDR3 here is CASSLFANYGYTF. Written as DNA, the CDR3 is TGCGCCAGCAGCTTGTTCGCTAACTATGGCTACACCTTC.

This clonotype was detected only a few times. The gene calls are TRBV12-3 or TRBV12-4 and TRBJ2-7; TRBD2 aligns across 8 bases. The ends lost 4 bases at V and 6 bases at J; junction bases unmatched: 11. The CDR3 extends over 15 amino acids. The CDR3 protein is CASSSGRAGVREQYF. The DNA of the CDR3 is TGTGCCAGCAGTTCCGGGAGGGCCGGGGTACGCGAGCAGTACTTC.

Notes on this clonotype: A read error may be the cause here, since a much bigger clone is one base away. The chain couples TRBV20-1 to TRBJ2-1; D possibly corresponds to TRBD1 (5 bases). The CDR3 totals 14 residues. Germline CDR1 DFQATT, CDR2 SNEGSKA (reference sequence). Trimming shortened V by 7 bases and J by 10 bases, and 23 bases separated the two germline ends. The CDR3 coding sequence is TGCAGTGTAGGCAGGGTTTTCGCCTCCTACGAGCAGTTCTTC. It codes for CSVGRVFASYEQFF.

The chain carries TRBV7-9 and TRBJ1-4; a possible D gene is TRBD1 (5 bases). Trimming removed 4 bases at V and 4 bases at J, with 13 bases between. Germline V gene sequence: CDR1 SEHNR, CDR2 FQNEAQ (reference sequence). This CDR3 has 15 residues. The DNA of the CDR3 is TGTGCCAGCAGCTCACTGACAGAGCTTAATGAAAAACTGTTTTTT. Its translation: CASSSLTELNEKLFF.

This CDR3 is CASSHAGEEAFF. Here the CDR3 DNA reads TGTGCCAGCAGCCACGCCGGAGAAGAAGCTTTCTTT. The genes are TRBV3-1 and TRBJ1-1; D is uncertain. The germline CDR1 and CDR2 sequences are LGHDT and YNNKEL (reference sequence). V was clipped by 3 bases and J by 8 bases, with 10 bases between them. The CDR3 totals 12 residues.

V usage is TRBV7-3 and J usage is TRBJ2-1, with D perhaps matching TRBD2 (6 bases). Trimming took off 5 bases at V and 11 bases at J, with 13 bases between the two ends. The CDR3 has 12 residues. CDR1 is SGHTA and CDR2 is FQGTGA in the germline V gene. CDR3: CASSLGTSKQFF. The CDR3 region has the DNA TGTGCCAGCAGCCTAGGGACTTCGAAGCAGTTCTTC.

The V and J genes are TRBV7-9 and TRBJ1-5; weak D call: TRBD1 (6 bases). Germline V lookup: CDR1 SEHNR, CDR2 FQNEAQ (reference sequence). V gave up 4 bases and J gave up 7 bases, with 17 bases separating them. The CDR3 is 15 amino acids. The CDR3 DNA reads TGTGCCAGCAGCTCTTTAGAGACAGGAGGCCAGCCCCAGCATTTT. This codes for CASSSLETGGQPQHF.

This clonotype has just a few counts. The chain joins TRBV16 to TRBJ2-1; D unresolved. Germline V CDR1 and CDR2: KGHSY, FQNENV. This CDR3 is built from 14 residues. Trimming removed 0 bases from V and 5 bases from J, with 8 bases in between. CDR3 residues: CASSQSNADNEQFF. CDR3 nucleotide sequence: TGTGCCAGCAGCCAATCGAACGCCGACAATGAGCAGTTCTTC.

This clonotype came up many times. The rearrangement joins TRBV6-1 to TRBJ2-3, with 9 bases matching TRBD1. Per germline, CDR1 MNHNS and CDR2 SASEGT. The CDR3 consists of 14 residues. J gave up 2 bases and V 4 bases, and 1 base lay outside the gene matches. CDR3 sequence reads: CASSGTGDTDTQYF. In nucleotides, the CDR3 is TGTGCCAGCAGTGGGACAGGGGACACAGATACGCAGTATTTT.

The chain recombines TRBV27 with TRBJ1-2; perhaps TRBD1 as D (6 bases). There are 15 residues in the CDR3. Germline CDR1 MNHEY, CDR2 SMNVEV (reference sequence). V was shortened by 2 bases and J by 8 bases, with 18 bases between the two germline ends. The CDR3 DNA follows: TGTGCCAGCAGTTTACGTGCGCCCAGGGGTCGGGGCTACACCTTC. Encoded protein: CASSLRAPRGRGYTF.

Points on this clonotype: A read error is likely, as this CDR3 ends without the conserved phenylalanine or tryptophan. This rearrangement joins TRBV18 to TRBJ1-5; 8 nucleotides agree with TRBD1. J gave up 4 bases and V 5 bases, and 7 bases lay outside the gene matches. Germline loops: CDR1 KGHSH, CDR2 LQKENI. The CDR3 runs to 15 residues. Written as DNA, the CDR3 is TGTGCCAGCTCAGCTGCCGGACAGGGAAATCAGCCCCAGCATTTG. Translated: CASSAAGQGNQPQHL.

This chain links TRBV6-2 or TRBV6-3 with TRBJ2-1; D possibly matches TRBD1 or TRBD2 (5 bases each). Germline values: CDR1 MNHEY, CDR2 SVGEGT. CDR3 length: 11 residues. Trimming left V 5 bases short and J 14 bases short, with 13 bases between. The CDR3 here is CASSQGLAKFF. As DNA, the CDR3 is TGTGCCAGCAGTCAGGGCCTAGCCAAGTTCTTC.

This clonotype was observed a few times. V usage is TRBV29-1 and J usage is TRBJ1-3; 7 bases agree with TRBD1. J was trimmed by 0 bases and V by 5 bases; bases with no gene match: 4. The CDR3 is 14 residues long. Germline CDR1 and CDR2: SQVTM and ANQGSEA. The DNA for the CDR3 is TGCAGCGTTCTTGCAGGGGGCTCTGGAAACACCATATATTTT. Amino acids: CSVLAGGSGNTIYF.

The rearrangement joins TRBV7-2 to TRBJ1-6; TRBD1 is a possible D gene (6 bases). This CDR3 is 17 amino acids long. V was pared by 3 bases and J by 10 bases, with 22 bases between. Germline V gives CDR1 SGHTA, CDR2 FQGNSA. Written as DNA, the CDR3 is TGTGCCAGCAGCTTTCCTGGGAACCAGGGGCCCCGGTCACCCCTCCACTTT. This gives the protein CASSFPGNQGPRSPLHF. The entire variable domain, with the rest obtained from reference TRBV7-2 and TRBJ1-6, is as follows: GAGVSQSPSNKVTEKGKDVELRCDPISGHTALYWYRQSLGQGLEFLIYFQGNSAPDKSGLPSDRFSAERTGGSVSTLTIQRTQQEDSAVYLCASSFPGNQGPRSPLHFGNGTRLTVT.

V gene TRBV4-1 combines with J gene TRBJ1-4; D is ambiguous. Looked up from germline, CDR1 is MGHRA and CDR2 is YSYEKL. The V end lost 1 base, the J end lost 8 bases, and 5 bases lay between the germline ends. The CDR3 is made up of 12 amino acids. The CDR3 coding sequence is TGCGCCAGCAGCCAAGTGGAAGAAAAACTGTTTTTT. Amino acid sequence: CASSQVEEKLFF.

V is TRBV7-2 and J is TRBJ2-7; maybe TRBD2 (8 bases). CDR1 is SGHTA and CDR2 is FQGNSA in the germline V gene. V gave up 5 bases and J gave up 5 bases, with 22 bases separating them. The CDR3 has 16 residues. DNA for the CDR3: TGTGCCAGCAGCAAGTGGGACAGCGGGAGTCGGGACGAGCAGTACTTC. It yields the protein CASSKWDSGSRDEQYF.

This clonotype was observed many times. The chain links TRBV7-2 to TRBJ1-2, with 7 bases fitting TRBD1. The V segment lost 5 bases and the J segment 3 bases; nucleotides outside the gene matches: 9. This CDR3 comprises 15 residues. The germline V gene has CDR1 SGHTA and CDR2 FQGNSA. For the CDR3, the DNA is TGTGCCAGCAGCCGAACGACGGGACAGTACTATGGCTACACCTTC. As protein: CASSRTTGQYYGYTF.

This clonotype has at least ten counts. The rearrangement uses TRBV5-1 and TRBJ2-5; 13 bases match TRBD2. V was clipped by 4 bases and J by 4 bases; unmatched bases: 4. CDR1 SGHRS and CDR2 YFSETQ come from the germline V gene. The CDR3 runs 15 residues. The DNA of the CDR3 is TGCGCCAGCAGCCCGGGACTAGCGGGGCCAGAGACCCAGTACTTC. This codes for CASSPGLAGPETQYF. The variable domain in full, completed from reference TRBV5-1 and TRBJ2-5, reads KAGVTQTPRYLIKTRGQQVTLSCSPISGHRSVSWYQQTPGQGLQFLFEYFSETQRNKGNFPGRFSGRQFSNSRSEMNVSTLELGDSALYLCASSPGLAGPETQYFGPGTRLLVL.

This clonotype was observed at least ten times. The rearrangement uses TRBV7-2 and TRBJ2-1; D not resolved. Per germline, CDR1 SGHTA and CDR2 FQGNSA. The CDR3 runs 15 residues. V was clipped by 0 bases and J by 2 bases, with 8 bases between them. DNA of the CDR3: TGTGCCAGCAGCTTAGCGGGATCCGCCTACAATGAGCAGTTCTTC. As protein: CASSLAGSAYNEQFF.

The sample holds a few counts of this clonotype. The chain links TRBV6-2 or TRBV6-3 to TRBJ1-6; tentative D call: TRBD1 (6 bases). Per germline, CDR1 MNHEY and CDR2 SVGEGT. With 2 bases removed from V and 7 bases from J, the gap between germline ends came to 15 bases. CDR3 size: 16 residues. CDR3 sequence (DNA): TGTGCCAGCAGTTACGCCACAGGGTCGCTCAATTCACCCCTCCACTTT. Its translation is CASSYATGSLNSPLHF.

The table lists this clonotype with a few counts. The chain has TRBV29-1 and TRBJ1-1, with D hard to call. The V gene's germline CDR1 is SQVTM and CDR2 ANQGSEA. The CDR3 runs to 10 residues. V lost 4 bases and J 6 bases, leaving 6 bases between the germline ends. This chain's CDR3 is CSVGLSEAFF. Here the CDR3 DNA reads TGCAGCGTTGGGCTCTCTGAAGCTTTCTTT.

This clonotype was observed a handful of times. The genes are TRBV7-3 and TRBJ1-5; D is unclear. The V end was cut by 1 base, the J end by 3 bases, with 4 bases between. CDR1 and CDR2 (germline): SGHTA, FQGTGA. The CDR3 has 13 amino acids. The CDR3 protein is CASSLNVNQPQHF. The CDR3 bases are TGTGCCAGCAGCTTAAACGTCAATCAGCCCCAGCATTTT.